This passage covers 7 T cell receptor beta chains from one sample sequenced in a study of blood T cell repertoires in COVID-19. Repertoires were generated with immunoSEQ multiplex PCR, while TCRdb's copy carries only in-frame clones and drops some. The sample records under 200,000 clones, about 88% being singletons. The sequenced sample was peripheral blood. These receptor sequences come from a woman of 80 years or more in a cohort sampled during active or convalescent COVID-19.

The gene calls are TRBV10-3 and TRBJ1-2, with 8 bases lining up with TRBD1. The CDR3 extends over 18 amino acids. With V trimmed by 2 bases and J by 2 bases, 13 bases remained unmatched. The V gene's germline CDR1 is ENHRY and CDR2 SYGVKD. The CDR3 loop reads CAISEGGLTGAVNYGYTF. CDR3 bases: TGTGCCATCAGTGAGGGCGGTTTGACAGGGGCGGTGAACTATGGCTACACCTTC.

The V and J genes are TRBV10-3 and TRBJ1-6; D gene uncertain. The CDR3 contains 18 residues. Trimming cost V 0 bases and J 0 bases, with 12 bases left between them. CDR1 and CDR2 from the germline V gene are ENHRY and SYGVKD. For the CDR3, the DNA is TGTGCCATCAGTGAGTCGCCTTTCGAGAGCTCCTATAATTCACCCCTCCACTTT. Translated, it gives CAISESPFESSYNSPLHF.

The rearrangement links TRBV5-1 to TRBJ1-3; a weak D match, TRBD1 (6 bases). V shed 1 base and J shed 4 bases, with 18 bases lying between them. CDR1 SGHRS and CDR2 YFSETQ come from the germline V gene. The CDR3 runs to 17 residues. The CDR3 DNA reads TGCGCCAGCAGCTTGACAGGGATACGACCGTCCGGAAACACCATATATTTT. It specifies CASSLTGIRPSGNTIYF.

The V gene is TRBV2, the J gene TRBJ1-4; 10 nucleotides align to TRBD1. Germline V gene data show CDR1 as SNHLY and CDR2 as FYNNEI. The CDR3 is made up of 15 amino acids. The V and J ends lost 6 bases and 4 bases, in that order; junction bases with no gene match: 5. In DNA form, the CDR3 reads TGTGCCAGCAGGGCCGGACAGGGGGATAATGAAAAACTGTTTTTT. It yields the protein CASRAGQGDNEKLFF.

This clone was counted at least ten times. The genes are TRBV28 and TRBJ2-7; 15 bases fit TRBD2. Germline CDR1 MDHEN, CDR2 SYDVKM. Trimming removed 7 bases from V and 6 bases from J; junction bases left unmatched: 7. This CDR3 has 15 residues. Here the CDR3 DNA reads TGTGCCAGCACCGAACAGGGACTAGCGGGGGGCGAGCAGTACTTC. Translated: CASTEQGLAGGEQYF.

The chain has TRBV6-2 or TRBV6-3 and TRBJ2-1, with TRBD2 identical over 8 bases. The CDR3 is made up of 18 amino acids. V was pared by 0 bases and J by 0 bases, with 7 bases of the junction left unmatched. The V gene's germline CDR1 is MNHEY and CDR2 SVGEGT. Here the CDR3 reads CASSYSRAGASSYNEQFF. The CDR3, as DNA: TGTGCCAGCAGTTACTCTAGAGCGGGGGCAAGCTCCTACAATGAGCAGTTCTTC.

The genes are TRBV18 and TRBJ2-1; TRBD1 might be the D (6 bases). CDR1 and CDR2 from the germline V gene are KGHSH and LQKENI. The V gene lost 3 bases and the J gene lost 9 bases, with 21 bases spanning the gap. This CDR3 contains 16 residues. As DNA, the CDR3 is TGTGCCAGCTCACCGCCCCAGGGGAAACCTACAATTGAGCAGTTCTTC. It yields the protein CASSPPQGKPTIEQFF.